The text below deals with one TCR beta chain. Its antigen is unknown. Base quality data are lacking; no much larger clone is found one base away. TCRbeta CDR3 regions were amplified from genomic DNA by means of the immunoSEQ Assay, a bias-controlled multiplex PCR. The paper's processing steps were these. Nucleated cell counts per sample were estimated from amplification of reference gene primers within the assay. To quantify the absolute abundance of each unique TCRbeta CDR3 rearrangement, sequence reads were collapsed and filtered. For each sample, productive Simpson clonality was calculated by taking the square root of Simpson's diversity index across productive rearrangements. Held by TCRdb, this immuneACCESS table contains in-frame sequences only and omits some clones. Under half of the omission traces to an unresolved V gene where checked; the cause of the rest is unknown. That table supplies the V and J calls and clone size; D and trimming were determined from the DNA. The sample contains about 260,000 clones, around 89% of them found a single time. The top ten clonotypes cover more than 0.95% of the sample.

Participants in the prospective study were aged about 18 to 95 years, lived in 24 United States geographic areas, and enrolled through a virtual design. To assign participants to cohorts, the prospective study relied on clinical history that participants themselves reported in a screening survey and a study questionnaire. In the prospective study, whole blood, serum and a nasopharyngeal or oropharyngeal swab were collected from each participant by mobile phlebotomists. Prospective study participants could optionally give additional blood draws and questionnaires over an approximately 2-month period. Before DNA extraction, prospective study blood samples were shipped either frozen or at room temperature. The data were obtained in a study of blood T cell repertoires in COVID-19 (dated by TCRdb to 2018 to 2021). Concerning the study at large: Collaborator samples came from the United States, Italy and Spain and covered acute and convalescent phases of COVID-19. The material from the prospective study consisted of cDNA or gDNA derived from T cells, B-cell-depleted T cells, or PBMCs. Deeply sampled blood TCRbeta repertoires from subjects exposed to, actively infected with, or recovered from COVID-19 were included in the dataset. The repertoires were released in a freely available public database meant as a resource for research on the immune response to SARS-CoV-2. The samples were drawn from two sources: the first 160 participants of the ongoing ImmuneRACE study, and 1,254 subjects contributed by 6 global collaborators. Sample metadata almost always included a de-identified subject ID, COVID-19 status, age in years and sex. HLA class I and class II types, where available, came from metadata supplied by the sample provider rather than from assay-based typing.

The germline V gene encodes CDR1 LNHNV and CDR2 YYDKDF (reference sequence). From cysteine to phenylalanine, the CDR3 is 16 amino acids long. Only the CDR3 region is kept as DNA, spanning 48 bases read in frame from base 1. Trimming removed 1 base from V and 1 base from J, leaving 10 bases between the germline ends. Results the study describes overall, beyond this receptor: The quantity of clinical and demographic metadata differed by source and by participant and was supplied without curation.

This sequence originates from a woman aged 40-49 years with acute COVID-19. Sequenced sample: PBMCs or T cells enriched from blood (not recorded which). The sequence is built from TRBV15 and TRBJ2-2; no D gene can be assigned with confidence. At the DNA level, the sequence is TGTGCCACCAGCAGAGTTAACAGTCGGAACACCGGGGAGCTGTTTTTT. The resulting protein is CATSRVNSRNTGELFF.